Following are 3 T cell receptor beta chains from one sample sequenced in a study of blood T cell repertoires in COVID-19. The table came from immunoSEQ multiplex PCR; TCRdb's copy has only in-frame clones and leaves some out. The sample carries approximately 63,000 clones, roughly three quarters recorded once. Sequencing was carried out using peripheral blood. All receptors derive from a woman in her sixties or seventies with acute or convalescent COVID-19.

The chain is built from TRBV7-3 and TRBJ2-5; D is perhaps TRBD2 (7 bases). V was clipped by 5 bases and J by 1 base, with 14 bases between them. CDR3 size: 15 residues. Looked up from germline, CDR1 is SGHTA and CDR2 is FQGTGA. The CDR3 region has the DNA TGTGCCAGCAGCGGGGTGCGGGGGCCCCAAGAGACCCAGTACTTC. This codes for CASSGVRGPQETQYF.

The chain joins TRBV28 to TRBJ1-1, with a possible D match to TRBD1 (6 bases). From germline, CDR1 is MDHEN and CDR2 SYDVKM. This CDR3 comprises 15 residues. The V and J ends lost 6 bases and 1 base respectively, with 15 bases between them. The CDR3 DNA reads as TGTGCCAGCAGGCCGTGGGACACGAAGAACACTGAAGCTTTCTTT. Translated, it gives CASRPWDTKNTEAFF.

The CDR3 here is CASSERTGLYSNQPQHF. For the CDR3, the DNA is TGTGCCAGCAGTGAGCGGACAGGACTATATAGCAATCAGCCCCAGCATTTT. The rearrangement links TRBV2 to TRBJ1-5, with 7 positions matching TRBD1. Germline V lookup: CDR1 SNHLY, CDR2 FYNNEI. This CDR3 is built from 17 residues. V gave up 3 bases and J gave up 0 bases; unmatched junction bases: 8.